What follows are 31 T cell receptor beta chains derived from one specimen sequenced in a study. Each CDR3 protein is one row after TCRdb ran MiXCR on the 5' RACE reads. The sample records some 64,000 distinct CDR3 sequences, around a fifth being singletons. Sequencing was performed on memory CD4+ T cells sorted from a lymph node. Subset indicated: memory CD4+ T cells, CD4+CD45RO+CD25-. All receptors derive from a female donor with breast cancer.

The rearrangement uses TRBV20-1 and TRBJ1-2; TRBD1 matches 7 bases. Germline loops: CDR1 DFQATT, CDR2 SNEGSKA (reference sequence). V was pared by 6 bases and J by 4 bases, with 8 bases of the junction left unmatched. The CDR3 sequence is 13 residues long. The CDR3 region has the DNA TGCAGTGCCCCAGACAGGGTTCGCTATGGCTACACCTTC. Its protein product is CSAPDRVRYGYTF.

This clonotype was seen a handful of times. The chain recombines TRBV20-1 with TRBJ2-7; 9 nucleotides match TRBD2. Germline-derived CDR1 and CDR2 are DFQATT and SNEGSKA (reference sequence). The trim removed 3 bases at V and 4 bases at J, leaving 7 bases unmatched. The CDR3 covers 14 residues. CDR3 in amino acids: CSASPSGLAYEQYF. In DNA form, the CDR3 reads TGCAGTGCTAGCCCCTCAGGACTAGCGTACGAGCAGTACTTC.

This rearrangement joins TRBV7-9 to TRBJ1-2, with D possibly being TRBD1 (5 bases). Per germline, CDR1 SEHNR and CDR2 FQNEAQ (reference sequence). This CDR3 has 13 amino acids. Trimming took 1 base from V and 6 from J, leaving 9 bases between them. DNA for the CDR3: TGTGCCAGCAGCTTAGAGGGAGGGGATGGCTACACCTTC. It translates to CASSLEGGDGYTF.

With regard to this clonotype: A read error may be the cause here, since a much bigger clone is one base away. The chain employs TRBV5-1 and TRBJ1-1; 7 positions agree with TRBD1. CDR1 is SGHRS and CDR2 is YFSETQ in the germline V gene. Trimming at V came to 5 bases and at J to 4 bases, leaving 8 bases not matched to a gene. The CDR3 runs to 14 residues. In DNA form, the CDR3 reads TGCGCCAGCAGTCTTCAGGGGGGGGGCACTGAAGCTTTCTTT. Residues: CASSLQGGGTEAFF.

This clonotype appeared a few times. J is TRBJ1-2 and V is TRBV4-1; a possible D gene is TRBD1 (5 bases). Between the trimmed V and J ends, which lost 6 bases and 8 bases, there was a span of 19 bases. CDR1 is MGHRA, CDR2 YSYEKL, per germline. CDR3 length equals 14 residues. CDR3 region: CASSSERGRDGYTF. The DNA of the CDR3 is TGCGCCAGCAGTAGTGAGCGGGGGAGAGACGGCTACACCTTC.

The chain employs TRBV5-4 and TRBJ2-7, with D tentatively TRBD2 (6 bases). Trimming left V 3 bases short and J 5 bases short, with 12 bases between. Germline V CDR1 and CDR2: SGHNT, YYREEE (reference sequence). The CDR3 runs to 13 residues. CDR3 residues: CASSSPPGDEQYF. The CDR3 region has the DNA TGTGCCAGCAGCTCCCCACCGGGGGACGAGCAGTACTTC.

The rearrangement links TRBV6-1 to TRBJ1-1; possible D gene TRBD1, 5 bases. There are 14 residues in the CDR3. Germline CDR1 MNHNS, CDR2 SASEGT. Trimming removed 4 bases from V and 6 bases from J, with 15 bases in between. CDR3 nucleotides: TGTGCCAGCAGTGTATCTTCAGGGAAAGCTGAAGCTTTCTTT. Translated: CASSVSSGKAEAFF.

This clonotype was observed many times. The chain has TRBV27 and TRBJ1-1, with TRBD1 identical over 9 bases. The ends lost 6 bases at V and 11 bases at J; junction bases unmatched: 10. In germline, CDR1 is MNHEY, CDR2 SMNVEV (reference sequence). CDR3 length: 13 residues. The CDR3 sequence is CASSHTGGAGAFF. Here the CDR3 DNA reads TGTGCCAGCAGCCACACAGGGGGCGCAGGGGCTTTCTTT.

This clonotype occurred a few times. The rearrangement joins TRBV7-9 to TRBJ2-5, with a tentative D call TRBD1 (6 bases). The CDR3 has 15 amino acids. The V and J ends lost 5 bases and 2 bases respectively, with 15 bases between them. Germline V gene sequence: CDR1 SEHNR, CDR2 FQNEAQ (reference sequence). This CDR3 reads CASSLNGQSQETQYF. The CDR3, as DNA: TGTGCCAGCAGCCTAAACGGACAGTCACAAGAGACCCAGTACTTC.

This clonotype was seen a few times. The chain uses TRBV20-1 and TRBJ1-5; 7 nucleotides align to TRBD1. J was trimmed by 3 bases and V by 2 bases; bases with no gene match: 10. The CDR3 spans 16 residues. Per the germline V gene, CDR1 is DFQATT and CDR2 is SNEGSKA (reference sequence). CDR3 coding DNA: TGCAGTGCTAGAACACCCTGGGGGACAGACAATCAGCCCCAGCATTTT. It is translated as CSARTPWGTDNQPQHF.

The chain employs TRBV4-3 and TRBJ2-3, with 8 bases aligning to TRBD1. The CDR3 covers 15 residues. Germline V gene sequence: CDR1 LGHNA, CDR2 YSLEER. J gave up 3 bases and V 4 bases, and 6 bases lay outside the gene matches. This CDR3 reads CASSPTGGTTDTQYF. In nucleotides, the CDR3 is TGCGCCAGCAGCCCAACAGGGGGGACGACAGATACGCAGTATTTT.

This chain connects TRBV12-3 or TRBV12-4 to TRBJ2-7, with D possibly TRBD2 on 6 matching bases. The CDR3 extends over 16 amino acids. Deletions cut 6 bases from V and 3 bases from J, with 21 bases between. CDR3 DNA: TGTGCCAGCAGCCTAAACCGCGGGACTCTCCTCTACGAGCAGTACTTC. It yields the protein CASSLNRGTLLYEQYF.

In this sample, this clonotype turned up a few times. The CDR3 here is CASSQVDSNQPQHF. The CDR3, as DNA: TGTGCCAGCAGCCAAGTAGATAGCAATCAGCCCCAGCATTTT. The gene calls are TRBV3-1 and TRBJ1-5; D gene uncertain. V was pared by 1 base and J by 0 bases, with 4 bases between. CDR3 length equals 14 residues. The germline gives CDR1 LGHDT, CDR2 YNNKEL (reference sequence). Variable domain in full (rest from reference TRBV3-1 and TRBJ1-5): DTAVSQTPKYLVTQMGNDKSIKCEQNLGHDTMYWYKQDSKKFLKIMFSYNNKELIINETVPNRFSPKSPDKAHLNLHINSLELGDSAVYFCASSQVDSNQPQHFGDGTRLSIL.

A few counts support this clonotype. The V and J genes are TRBV5-1 and TRBJ2-7; D perhaps matches TRBD1 (5 bases). The CDR3 runs 14 residues. Germline V CDR1 and CDR2: SGHRS, YFSETQ. Trimming left V 2 bases short and J 2 bases short, with 11 bases between. The CDR3 coding sequence is TGCGCCAGCAGCTTAGATACCAGGGCCTACGAGCAGTACTTC. This codes for CASSLDTRAYEQYF.

V gene TRBV5-1 combines with J gene TRBJ2-2; TRBD2 is a possible D gene (5 bases). Germline assignment: CDR1 SGHRS and CDR2 YFSETQ. The V and J ends lost 2 bases and 1 base respectively, with 12 bases between them. This CDR3 spans 16 amino acids. The CDR3: CASSLSPAGNTGELFF. DNA of the CDR3: TGCGCCAGCAGCTTATCCCCCGCGGGGAACACCGGGGAGCTGTTTTTT.

This clonotype was seen many times. The rearrangement uses TRBV29-1 and TRBJ2-7; no clear D. The germline V and J ends were trimmed by 7 bases and 2 bases, with 12 bases remaining between them. Germline values: CDR1 SQVTM, CDR2 ANQGSEA. The CDR3 is made up of 12 amino acids. The CDR3 region is CSAVYGPYEQYF. The CDR3 DNA is TGCAGCGCGGTCTATGGCCCCTACGAGCAGTACTTC.

This clonotype turned up a few times. This chain joins TRBV20-1 and TRBJ2-7; TRBD1 matches 7 bases. CDR1 is DFQATT and CDR2 is SNEGSKA in the germline V gene (reference sequence). J gave up 4 bases and V 6 bases, and 12 bases lay outside the gene matches. The CDR3 consists of 14 residues. The CDR3 sequence is CSAPRQGSSYEQYF. The CDR3 coding sequence is TGCAGTGCCCCCCGACAGGGCAGTTCGTACGAGCAGTACTTC.

This sequence joins TRBV12-3 or TRBV12-4 and TRBJ1-5; TRBD1 aligns across 8 bases. V shed 3 bases, J shed 4 bases, and the junction held 5 bases outside the gene matches. The length of the CDR3 is 15 residues. CDR3 loop: CASSLGRGHNQPQHF. The CDR3 DNA follows: TGTGCCAGCAGTTTGGGCAGGGGGCATAATCAGCCCCAGCATTTT.

The chain recombines TRBV9 with TRBJ1-6; unclear D gene. Germline lookup yields CDR1 SGDLS and CDR2 YYNGEE. Trimming stripped 0 bases from V and 7 bases from J, with 11 bases between. The CDR3 is 15 amino acids. The CDR3 is CASSVALEPNSPLHF. Written as DNA, the CDR3 is TGTGCCAGCAGCGTAGCTCTAGAACCCAATTCACCCCTCCACTTT.

The chain joins TRBV7-6 to TRBJ2-1; D is unresolved. Trimming shortened V by 4 bases and J by 0 bases, and 10 bases separated the two germline ends. CDR3 size: 15 residues. CDR1 and CDR2 (germline): SGHVS, FNYEAQ. In DNA, the CDR3 is TGTGCCAGCAGCTCCAAGCTCGGCTCCTACAATGAGCAGTTCTTC. Translating it yields CASSSKLGSYNEQFF.

The chain has TRBV20-1 and TRBJ2-1, with 9 bases matching TRBD2. Germline values: CDR1 DFQATT, CDR2 SNEGSKA (reference sequence). Losses at the gene ends were 2 bases for V and 8 bases for J; bases not matched to a gene: 10. The CDR3 spans 15 residues. This CDR3 reads CSARKASGTGDEQFF. The CDR3 DNA reads TGCAGTGCTAGAAAGGCTAGCGGGACTGGCGATGAGCAGTTCTTC.

This clonotype showed up many times. The V call is TRBV3-1, the J call TRBJ2-7; 7 bases align to TRBD1. Germline loops: CDR1 LGHDT, CDR2 YNNKEL (reference sequence). This CDR3 has 12 amino acids. V was pared by 4 bases and J by 5 bases, with 2 bases of the junction left unmatched. The CDR3 sequence: CASSRQGNEQYF. The CDR3, as DNA: TGTGCCAGCAGCCGACAGGGTAACGAGCAGTACTTC.

This clonotype was detected ten times or more. The V and J genes are TRBV10-3 and TRBJ2-6; D is ambiguous. Trimming removed 3 bases at V and 4 bases at J, with 16 bases between. Germline lookup yields CDR1 ENHRY and CDR2 SYGVKD. This CDR3 region has 17 residues. For the CDR3, the DNA is TGTGCCATCAGTGATCTGTGGGCAGTCTCCGGGGCCAACGTCCTGACTTTC. Translated, it gives CAISDLWAVSGANVLTF.

V is TRBV7-2 and J is TRBJ2-7; 10 nucleotides agree with TRBD1. The CDR3 runs to 16 residues. V trimming: 1 base; J trimming: 5 bases; junction bases outside the gene matches: 8. From germline, CDR1 is SGHTA and CDR2 FQGNSA. This CDR3 reads CASSLELDRGYHEQYF. In DNA form, the CDR3 reads TGTGCCAGCAGCTTAGAATTGGACAGGGGGTACCACGAGCAGTACTTC.

This clonotype came up once. At one boundary the junction diverges from the germline segment, which might be a read error. This sequence joins TRBV7-2 and TRBJ2-1, with TRBD1 matching over 7 bases. This CDR3 contains 13 residues. Germline V lookup: CDR1 SGHTA, CDR2 FQGNSA. CDR3 sequence (DNA): TGTGCCAGCACCTTACTACAGGGGAATGAGCAGTTCTTC. Amino acids: CASTLLQGNEQFF.

The chain couples TRBV9 to TRBJ2-1; a weak D match, TRBD2 (6 bases). Germline loops: CDR1 SGDLS, CDR2 YYNGEE. CDR3 length: 15 residues. Deletions cut 4 bases from V and 6 bases from J, with 17 bases between. The CDR3 region is CASSPYGGSGNEQFF. The CDR3 DNA follows: TGTGCCAGCAGCCCCTACGGGGGTTCGGGCAATGAGCAGTTCTTC.

A few counts support this clonotype. The DNA of the CDR3 is TGTGCCAGCAGCTTACAGGTTGCTACCGGGGAGCTGTTTTTT. Protein product: CASSLQVATGELFF. The V call is TRBV7-2, the J call TRBJ2-2; D gene ambiguous. This CDR3 is built from 14 residues. From germline, CDR1 is SGHTA and CDR2 FQGNSA. V lost 2 bases to trimming and J lost 5 bases, with 9 bases between them.

In its sample, this clonotype was seen a few times. This rearrangement joins TRBV5-5 to TRBJ2-7; D may be TRBD2 (5 bases). The germline V gene has CDR1 SGHKS and CDR2 YYEKEE (reference sequence). The CDR3 covers 15 residues. V was clipped by 1 base and J by 0 bases, with 11 bases between them. CDR3 residues: CASSLRAEFSYEQYF. The CDR3 DNA reads as TGTGCCAGCAGCTTGAGAGCGGAGTTCTCCTACGAGCAGTACTTC.

This clonotype turned up a few times. The rearrangement joins TRBV5-1 to TRBJ2-1; the D gene is possibly TRBD2 (6 bases). This CDR3 region has 16 residues. Germline V lookup: CDR1 SGHRS, CDR2 YFSETQ. V was shortened by 4 bases and J by 15 bases, with 29 bases between the two germline ends. CDR3 protein: CASSVLPGTDRARGFF. CDR3 DNA: TGCGCCAGCAGCGTACTACCCGGGACTGATCGCGCCCGGGGGTTCTTC.

As to this clonotype: Mismatch with germline at one junction end may stem from a read error. This rearrangement joins TRBV5-1 to TRBJ1-1; D unclear. The germline CDR1 and CDR2 sequences are SGHRS and YFSETQ. The CDR3 has 13 residues. This chain's CDR3 is CASRREMNTGAFF. CDR3 DNA sequence: TGCGCCAGCAGGAGGGAAATGAACACTGGAGCTTTCTTT.

V is TRBV5-1 and J is TRBJ2-1; 7 bases align to TRBD2. Germline assignment: CDR1 SGHRS and CDR2 YFSETQ. The CDR3 has 15 amino acids. Trimming cost V 6 bases and J 8 bases; bases outside gene matches: 14. The CDR3 DNA follows: TGCGCCAGCAAAACCGGGACTACCCGATGGGATGAGCAGTTCTTC. This sequence encodes CASKTGTTRWDEQFF.